This T cell receptor beta chain was identified during a study of cytomegalovirus exposure and HLA in healthy donors (dated by TCRdb to 2016 to 2017). Study-wide context: According to an earlier analysis of 587 of the donors, some 180 million T cells yielded over 100 million unique TCR beta sequences and approximately 300 Gb of sequence data. Roughly 300 gigabases of sequencing data and tens of millions of unique TCR sequences were included in an early release covering about 620 HLA-typed donors. The genetic ancestry cluster associated with self-reported Caucasian donors included around four fifths of the roughly 380 genotyped donors. The study aimed to test whether cataloging public T cell receptors could reveal signatures of past pathogen exposure. The study used immunosequencing to profile the T cell repertoires of several hundred subjects and linked those repertoires to cytomegalovirus serostatus. Besides the first cohort of hundreds of subjects, a separate validation cohort made up of 120 different subjects was used. The study combined high-throughput TCR immunosequencing, statistical association of individual TCRs with disease status, and machine learning to predict cytomegalovirus infection status. A later analysis re-analyzed previously published TCR beta repertoires from roughly 690 donors and added high-resolution HLA genotyping to study TCR occurrence patterns. Rather than using new phenotypic data, the later analysis identified candidate immune exposures from TCR beta sequences and from how often those sequences occurred across donors. An earlier analysis of fewer than 700 of the donors applied high-throughput TCR beta sequencing to assess whether each TCR beta V gene segment acted as functional or pseudogenic. Alongside the repertoire data, information on donor age, sex, ethnicity and CMV serostatus was compiled. A later genetic analysis used genome-wide SNP genotypes for about 60% of the roughly 670 donors, treating that subset as a discovery cohort. All discovery cohort repertoires had been generated using a single sequencing platform. Class I and class II HLA loci were covered by the typing at four-digit resolution. The number of donors typed differed by locus, with 629-630 for A, B, C, DRB1 and DQB1, roughly 520 for DQA1, 600 to 610 for DPA1, and some 440 for DPB1. Roughly 5 DR-DQ haplotypes were handled as single units for association and clustering, since linkage in the cohort was strong. On average, approximately 250,000 unique TCR beta nucleotide sequences were sequenced per donor among several hundred genotyped donors of the cohort, with around 19% of those sequences being non-productive.

Regarding this clone: Its binding antigen is unknown.

Library generation was performed with the immunoSEQ multiplex PCR assay. A mixture of 60 forward primers for TCR Vbeta segments and 13 reverse primers for TCR Jbeta segments was used in the multiplex PCR. The CDR3 region of rearranged TCR beta genes was amplified from genomic DNA by a multiplex PCR assay. On the Illumina HiSeq System, the amplified TCR beta libraries were sequenced as 87-base-pair reads. Per the source publication's procedure: Across the 666 repertoires, a later analysis counted some 80 million unique TCR beta chains, 9 million to 14 million of which were shared by at least two donors. Raw reads were error-corrected and collapsed into unique sequences by a nearest-neighbor algorithm in which closely related sequences were merged to remove PCR and sequencing errors. Alignment of CDR3 sequences to IMGT reference sequences was used to assign V, D and J gene segments. Each retained sequence needed at least a six-nucleotide match to both a V gene segment and a J gene segment. Rearrangements were called productive when the CDR3 lacked stop codons and stayed in frame with V and J; all others were non-productive. Following IMGT convention, CDR3 was defined as the stretch from the second conserved V-encoded cysteine to the conserved J-encoded phenylalanine. Sequences without an unambiguous match to a single V gene segment were excluded from the earlier analysis of over 500 of the donors. In an earlier analysis of 587 of the donors, V segments were called functional above 56.7% productive rearrangements and were called segregating when the between-donor standard deviation exceeded 5%. To diagnose cytomegalovirus status from the catalog of TCR beta chain sequences, a statistical classification framework was built. A later analysis assigned V and J genes by comparing TCR nucleotide sequences with IMGT/GENE-DB human TR gene sequences. Using the TCRdist pipeline, a later analysis assigned CDR3 sequences along with most-parsimonious VDJ recombination scenarios. In a later analysis, each TCR beta chain was defined by its CDR3 amino acid sequence together with its V-gene family, and reads lacking a unique V-gene family were excluded. A later analysis removed 592 highly shared, low-generation-probability nucleotide sequences to deal with suspected cross-contamination and a sequencing artifact. In a later analysis, a clonal expansion index was calculated for each public chain from normalized within-repertoire ranks of inferred template counts. In a later analysis, generation probabilities were computed with a VDJ recombination model fitted to out-of-frame rearrangements, and the resulting probabilities were checked against IGoR. A later analysis scored TCR-TCR, TCR-HLA and TCR-CMV co-occurrence with hypergeometric tests, applying a repertoire-size bias correction to TCR pairs. False discovery rates were estimated in a later analysis by permuting HLA or CMV assignments 20 times. A later analysis grouped co-occurring TCRs with DBSCAN, adding TCRdist sequence similarity when clustering within HLA-allele-positive subsets. Repertoires with fewer than 30,000 or more than 120,000 public chains, plus five repertoires with anomalous nucleotide sharing, were excluded from co-occurrence clustering. TCRdb's version of the immuneACCESS table is confined to in-frame rearrangements and falls short of the full clone set. An unresolved V gene accounts for under half of the shortfall where checked; the remainder is of unknown origin. The D gene and trimming were derived from the DNA, and the V and J assignments and clone size from that table. The sample's records list about 140,000 clones. Of the sample, more than 0.8% falls within the top ten clones.

The cohort consisted of 666 healthy bone marrow donors. At the time of sampling, all cohort members were nominally healthy, though unrecorded immune exposures were likely present. The donor tested CMV seronegative and was one of the 352 seronegative cohort members. A peripheral blood sample was provided by each donor, and peripheral blood mononuclear cells were used for TCR beta sequencing. Genomic DNA was extracted from the blood cell samples with the Qiagen DNeasy Blood Extraction Kit. Overall results and qualifications from the work: A later analysis found that most CMV-associated TCR beta chains appeared HLA-restricted, with HLA associations seemingly driven largely by CMV exposure. Three of the identified cytomegalovirus-associated TCR beta chains were confirmed in vitro to be specific for cytomegalovirus antigens. While some public TCRs were present in many individuals, most TCR sequences turned up only very rarely across donors. The classifier was reported to diagnose cytomegalovirus status with high specificity and sensitivity in both the original cohort and the validation cohort. In this cohort, only TCR beta chains were sequenced, and detectable features were limited by the absence of alpha or paired-chain data. According to a later genetic analysis, donors in an Asian-associated ancestry cluster had fewer N-insertions in productive TCRs than the approximately 650-donor mean. The sequencing pipeline was judged likely to have produced a cluster of highly shared sequence variants as a technical artifact. In an earlier analysis of 587 of the donors, most TCR beta V segments were observed in productive rearrangements about 90% or about 30% of the time, broadly matching IMGT annotations. Immune exposure information for the cohort was limited to CMV serostatus. The study listed 150 to 200 TCR beta chains as associated with cytomegalovirus. A further reported finding was that TCR beta sequences accurately predicted the HLA-A and HLA-B alleles for most subjects in the first cohort. Because the 87-base-pair reads could not distinguish some IMGT-functional V segments, including TRBV6-2 and TRBV6-3, those segments were excluded. Because HLA typing was missing for some donors at each locus, association tests included only the typed subset. When HLA alleles, especially DR and DQ, strongly co-occurred, attributing TCR associations to individual alleles was difficult. At a false discovery rate of 0.05, a later analysis linked about 17,000 TCR beta sequences to specific HLA alleles. In a later analysis, HLA-associated TCR beta chains showed more clonal expansion and lower generation probabilities than non-associated chains that were equally common. Seventeen rarely observed V segments, including chromosome 9 orphons, were excluded from the earlier analysis of some 590 of the donors because counts were too low. A later analysis found that TCR association rates varied across HLA loci, with DRB1 alleles showing the most associated TCRs and HLA-C alleles the fewest. In a later genetic analysis, a missense DCLRE1C variant was associated with V-gene and J-gene trimming of TCR beta chains, and the association was replicated in an independent cohort. According to the authors, the approach could potentially be generalized to other disease states and immunological phenotypes. Linkage disequilibrium might explain the correlated functional status among segregating V segments, but an unknown experimental factor could not be excluded. Roughly uniform sequencing depth across donors was assumed in presence/absence analyses, although this assumption may not hold. According to a later analysis, parvovirus B19, influenza, CMV and Epstein-Barr virus appeared linked to several top co-occurrence clusters.

From the cysteine up to the phenylalanine, the CDR3 has a length of 11 residues. Here the CDR3 DNA is all that survives: 33 bases in frame from base 1. Based on the germline V gene, the CDR1 and CDR2 sequences are ENHRY and SYGVKD. V lost 4 bases and J lost 4 bases; the stretch between them is 3 bases long. The chain links TRBV10-3 with TRBJ2-3; no D gene can be assigned with confidence. The TCR sequence derives from a male donor in good health and CMV-seronegative. The sample taken for sequencing was PBMCs. The CDR3 loop reads CAISASDTQYF. The sequenced DNA: TGTGCCATCAGTGCATCAGATACGCAGTATTTT.